Following are 12 T cell receptor beta chains from one sample sequenced in a study of T cells in Graves' hyperthyroidism and ophthalmopathy (dated 2019 in TCRdb). Library method: multiplex PCR. The data were produced on an Illumina HiSeq 2000. The TCR beta CDR3 regions were amplified from the RNA transcripts. The first round of RT-PCR for the TCR CDR3 was performed with the HTBI primer set and the Qiagen OneStep RT-PCR kit. TCRdb reran the public reads through fastp at Q25 and MiXCR, keeping productive beta chains. All rows with the same CDR3 protein become a single entry with the most common DNA and genes. Present in this sample are fewer than 650,000 distinct CDR3 sequences, around 15% of which were seen just once. The ten largest clones capture approximately 15% of the sample. Sequencing was carried out using blood. All receptors come from a woman aged 35 to 49 with Graves' hyperthyroidism.

The J gene is TRBJ2-2, the V gene TRBV6-1; D is perhaps TRBD1 (5 bases). V was shortened by 6 bases and J by 3 bases, with 14 bases between the two germline ends. CDR1 MNHNS and CDR2 SASEGT come from the germline V gene. The CDR3 runs to 15 residues. The CDR3 sequence: CASSQAGLYTGELFF. DNA for the CDR3: TGTGCCAGCAGCCAAGCAGGGTTGTACACCGGGGAGCTGTTTTTT.

This clonotype was recorded many times. The gene calls are TRBV11-2 and TRBJ1-6; 9 bases map to TRBD1. The CDR3 covers 15 residues. Germline trimming cut 0 bases from V and 9 bases from J; bases unmatched to any gene: 3. Per the germline V gene, CDR1 is SGHAT and CDR2 is FQNNGV. The CDR3 spells CASSLDGQGTSPLHF. CDR3 in DNA: TGTGCCAGCAGCTTAGACGGACAGGGGACTTCACCCCTCCACTTT.

This clonotype was counted between two and nine times. The CDR3 is CASSRDVQGGKETQYF. The CDR3 coding sequence is TGCGCCAGCAGCCGGGATGTACAGGGTGGAAAAGAGACCCAGTACTTC. The J gene is TRBJ2-5, the V gene TRBV5-1, with a possible D match to TRBD1 (6 bases). CDR3 length equals 16 residues. Germline V gene lookup returns CDR1 SGHRS and CDR2 YFSETQ. Trimming cost V 4 bases and J 3 bases, with 19 bases left between them.

This clonotype was seen a few times. The chain carries TRBV4-2 and TRBJ2-7; D call uncertain. This CDR3 contains 17 residues. V lost 1 base and J 0 bases, leaving 16 bases between the germline ends. CDR1 is LGHNA, CDR2 YNFKEQ, per germline. The CDR3, as DNA: TGTGCCAGCAGCCAAGTTCCGGGCGTAGAGTTCTCCTACGAGCAGTACTTC. Translating it yields CASSQVPGVEFSYEQYF.

In its sample, this clonotype was seen many times. V gene TRBV24-1 combines with J gene TRBJ2-7, with D tentatively TRBD2 (5 bases). V was shortened by 4 bases and J by 4 bases, with 10 bases between the two germline ends. The CDR3 is made up of 13 amino acids. CDR1 and CDR2 (germline): KGHDR, SFDVKD. DNA of the CDR3: TGTGCCACCAGTGACCAACTAGGTTACGAGCAGTACTTC. This encodes CATSDQLGYEQYF.

The gene calls are TRBV11-2 and TRBJ1-3; D gene unclear. CDR3 length equals 14 residues. Germline V gene data show CDR1 as SGHAT and CDR2 as FQNNGV. Trimming stripped 5 bases from V and 0 bases from J, with 8 bases between. The CDR3 DNA sequence: TGTGCCAGCAGCGCCCCCAGCTCTGGAAACACCATATATTTT. Its protein is CASSAPSSGNTIYF.

The chain recombines TRBV20-1 with TRBJ1-5; no clear D gene. The germline CDR1 and CDR2 sequences are DFQATT and SNEGSKA (reference sequence). CDR3 size: 12 residues. V was trimmed by 6 bases and J by 5 bases, leaving 11 bases between them. The CDR3 loop is CSARRIYQPQHF. For the CDR3, the DNA is TGCAGTGCGAGGAGAATTTATCAGCCCCAGCATTTT.

This clonotype was counted only a few times. The V gene is TRBV6-1, the J gene TRBJ2-1; TRBD1 aligns across 8 bases. This CDR3 comprises 14 residues. The V gene end was trimmed by 5 bases and the J gene end by 5 bases; junction bases not matched to a gene: 5. Germline CDR1 and CDR2: MNHNS and SASEGT. The CDR3 loop reads CASSLGRGHNEQFF. CDR3 in DNA: TGTGCCAGCAGTTTGGGCAGGGGGCACAATGAGCAGTTCTTC.

There are many counts of this clonotype. In DNA form, the CDR3 reads TGCGCCAGCAGCCAAGTCCTAGCGGGAGGAACGGGGGAGCAGTACTTC. Amino acid sequence: CASSQVLAGGTGEQYF. The chain employs TRBV4-1 and TRBJ2-7; 11 bases agree with TRBD2. Germline-derived CDR1 and CDR2 are MGHRA and YSYEKL. V shed 1 base and J 7 bases; nucleotides not matched to a gene: 9. This CDR3 comprises 16 residues.

This clonotype occurred once. This chain links TRBV6-4 with TRBJ2-3; D is ambiguous. V was pared by 0 bases and J by 3 bases, with 10 bases between. Germline CDR1 MRHNA, CDR2 SNTAGT. The CDR3 covers 15 residues. The CDR3 protein is CASSDSGIGTDTQYF. DNA for the CDR3: TGTGCCAGCAGTGACTCAGGTATCGGGACAGATACGCAGTATTTT.

This clonotype showed up many times. J is TRBJ1-1 and V is TRBV28, with D possibly matching TRBD1 (6 bases). The CDR3 runs to 15 residues. Trimming removed 3 bases at V and 12 bases at J, with 23 bases between. Germline CDR1 MDHEN, CDR2 SYDVKM. CDR3 protein: CASSFSVRGASLTFF. The CDR3 DNA reads TGTGCCAGCAGTTTTTCAGTTAGGGGGGCGAGTTTGACTTTCTTT.

The chain has TRBV10-3 and TRBJ2-7, with 9 bases matching TRBD1. The CDR3 has 15 residues. Per the germline V gene, CDR1 is ENHRY and CDR2 is SYGVKD. V dropped 10 bases and J dropped 0; count of bases not matched to a gene: 10. CDR3 sequence (DNA): TGTGCCACCTTCAAGACGACAGGGGGCTCCTACGAGCAGTACTTC. Translating it yields CATFKTTGGSYEQYF.